One sample yielded the 2 T cell receptor beta chains listed below, sequenced in a study of T cell responses to AZD1222 COVID-19 vaccine. Clones were read by immunoSEQ multiplex PCR, and TCRdb kept only the in-frame ones, dropping some. This table holds 150,000 or so clones, about 90% found once. The sequenced sample was peripheral blood, obtained on day 0 of AZD1222 vaccination. These receptors originate from an adult in good health.

The rearrangement joins TRBV11-1 to TRBJ2-3; 7 nucleotides agree with TRBD1. Germline V gives CDR1 SGHAT, CDR2 FQDESV (reference sequence). The CDR3 has 16 residues. The ends lost 5 bases at V and 0 bases at J; junction bases unmatched: 8. CDR3 sequence: CASSQGTATSTDTQYF. The CDR3 DNA is TGTGCCAGCAGCCAGGGGACAGCCACAAGCACAGATACGCAGTATTTT. The entire variable domain, with the rest obtained from reference TRBV11-1 and TRBJ2-3, is as follows: EAEVAQSPRYKITEKSQAVAFWCDPISGHATLYWYRQILGQGPELLVQFQDESVVDDSQLPKDRFSAERLKGVDSTLKIQPAELGDSAMYLCASSQGTATSTDTQYFGPGTRLTVL.

This chain links TRBV6-5 with TRBJ2-1, with 11 bases lining up with TRBD2. Germline assignment: CDR1 MNHEY and CDR2 SVGAGI. After removal of 7 bases from V and 9 bases from J, the junction contained 8 bases not matched to a gene. This CDR3 contains 14 residues. The CDR3 nucleotides read TGTGCCAGCAAGGCTAGCGGGGGGTTCCCTGAGCAGTTCTTC. This translates into CASKASGGFPEQFF.